A selection of T cell receptor beta chains follows, all from one sample in a study of shared clonotypes between healthy human individuals. Profiling relied on immunoSEQ multiplex PCR, and the TCRdb table lists in-frame clones only, not all of them. The sample shows over a million clones, about 96% of them seen only once. Sample: naive CD4+ T cells sorted from blood. Receptors originate from a man younger than 40 in good health. CDR3s leave out the opening cysteine and the closing phenylalanine or tryptophan. Clone size is shown for a subset of rows, as once, few, many or a class of expanded clone.

size	V	J	CDR3
-	TRBV19	TRBJ2-5	ASQDRGQETQY
-	TRBV11-3	TRBJ2-1	ASSPRDFGFPHNEQF
-	TRBV7-9	TRBJ2-7	ASSPQTPYGEQY
few	TRBV14	TRBJ2-1	ASSQEGQGFSYNEQF
-	TRBV29-1	TRBJ2-1	SVERTSGPYNEQF
few	TRBV18	TRBJ1-1	ASSPPGLNSEAF
-	TRBV29-1	TRBJ1-1	SVGEAF
-	TRBV5-1	TRBJ1-5	ASSLAPAGLSPQH
once	TRBV12-1	TRBJ2-1	ASSFKHNEQF
-	TRBV5-8	TRBJ2-7	ASSRGGAYEQY
once	TRBV11-2	TRBJ1-1	ASSLGVNTEAF
-	TRBV9	TRBJ2-1	ASILGPESYNEQF
-	TRBV6-5	TRBJ2-2	ASSYRSSGELF
-	TRBV15	TRBJ2-7	ATSREPREEQY
-	TRBV28	TRBJ1-2	ASSPGTFVGYT
-	TRBV18	TRBJ1-2	ASSPPGTGGFGYT
-	TRBV19	TRBJ2-7	ASSKETGTRVTNEQY
-	TRBV7-9	TRBJ2-3	ASSPLAGGTDTQY
-	TRBV19	TRBJ1-1	ASSISVVMNTEAF
-	TRBV29-1	TRBJ1-2	SGLQANYGYT
-	TRBV28	TRBJ2-5	ASSPGLALSQETQY
-	TRBV10-3	TRBJ1-1	AIRRQGENTEAF
-	TRBV5-1	TRBJ2-5	ASLVTGVETQY
-	TRBV6-1	TRBJ2-7	ASSEDRFFSEQY
-	TRBV21-1	TRBJ2-7	ASSNSNNQSYEQY
-	TRBV2	TRBJ2-5	ASSPGGQETQY